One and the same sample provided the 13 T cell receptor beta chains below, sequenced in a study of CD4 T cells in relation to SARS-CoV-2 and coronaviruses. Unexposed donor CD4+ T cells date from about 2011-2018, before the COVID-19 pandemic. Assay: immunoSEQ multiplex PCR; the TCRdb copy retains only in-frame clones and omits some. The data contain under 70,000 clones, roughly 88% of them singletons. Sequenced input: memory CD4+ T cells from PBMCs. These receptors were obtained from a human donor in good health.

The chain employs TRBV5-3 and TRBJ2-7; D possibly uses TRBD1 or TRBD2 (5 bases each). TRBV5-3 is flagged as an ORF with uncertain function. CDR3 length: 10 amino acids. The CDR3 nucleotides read TGTACACACCGGGACCTCGAGCAGTACTTC. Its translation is CTHRDLEQYF.

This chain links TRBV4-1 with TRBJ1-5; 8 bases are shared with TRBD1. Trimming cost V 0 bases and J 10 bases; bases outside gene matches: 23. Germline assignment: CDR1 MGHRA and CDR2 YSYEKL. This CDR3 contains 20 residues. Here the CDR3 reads CASSQESGQGIGGGISPQHF. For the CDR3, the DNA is TGCGCCAGCAGCCAAGAGAGCGGACAGGGAATTGGAGGGGGGATCAGCCCCCAGCATTTT.

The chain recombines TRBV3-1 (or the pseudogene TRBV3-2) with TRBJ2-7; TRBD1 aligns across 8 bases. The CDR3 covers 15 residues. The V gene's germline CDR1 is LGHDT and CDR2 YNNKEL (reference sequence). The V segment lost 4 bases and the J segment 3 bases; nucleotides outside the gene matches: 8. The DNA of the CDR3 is TGTGCCAGCAGCCCTCCAATGACAGGGGTCTACGAGCAGTACTTC. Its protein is CASSPPMTGVYEQYF.

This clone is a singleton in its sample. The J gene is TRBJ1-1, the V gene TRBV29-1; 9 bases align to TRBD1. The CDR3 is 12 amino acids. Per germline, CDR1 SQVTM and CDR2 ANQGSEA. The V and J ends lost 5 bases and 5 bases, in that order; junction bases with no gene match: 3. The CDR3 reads CSVKGQGTEAFF. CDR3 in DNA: TGCAGCGTTAAGGGACAGGGAACTGAAGCTTTCTTT. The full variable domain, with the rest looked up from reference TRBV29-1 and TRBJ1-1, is SAVISQKPSRDICQRGTSLTIQCQVDSQVTMMFWYRQQPGQSLTLIATANQGSEATYESGFVIDKFPISRPNLTFSTLTVSNMSPEDSSIYLCSVKGQGTEAFFGQGTRLTVV.

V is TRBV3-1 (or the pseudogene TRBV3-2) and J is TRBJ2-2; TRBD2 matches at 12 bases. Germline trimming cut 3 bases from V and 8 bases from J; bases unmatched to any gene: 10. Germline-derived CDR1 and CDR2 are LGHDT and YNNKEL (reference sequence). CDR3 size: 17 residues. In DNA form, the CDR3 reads TGTGCCAGCAGCCAGGCGACGACTAGCGGGAGTTCGGGGGAGCTGTTTTTT. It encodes CASSQATTSGSSGELFF.

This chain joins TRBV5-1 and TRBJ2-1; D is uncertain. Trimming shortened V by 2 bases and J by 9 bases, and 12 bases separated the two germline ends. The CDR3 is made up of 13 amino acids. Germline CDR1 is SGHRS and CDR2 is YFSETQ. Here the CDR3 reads CASSFILPPEQFF. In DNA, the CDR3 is TGCGCCAGCAGCTTTATACTTCCCCCTGAGCAGTTCTTC.

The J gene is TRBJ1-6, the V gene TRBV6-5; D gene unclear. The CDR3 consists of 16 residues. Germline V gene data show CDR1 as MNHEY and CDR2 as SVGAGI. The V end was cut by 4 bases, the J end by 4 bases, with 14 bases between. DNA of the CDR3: TGTGCCAGCAGTTCCTCCTTGGCCCGATATAATTCACCCCTCCACTTT. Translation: CASSSSLARYNSPLHF.

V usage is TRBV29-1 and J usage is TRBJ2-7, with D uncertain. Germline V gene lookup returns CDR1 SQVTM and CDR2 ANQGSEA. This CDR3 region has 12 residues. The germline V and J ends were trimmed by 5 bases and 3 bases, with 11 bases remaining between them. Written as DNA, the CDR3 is TGCAGCGTTAGGACCAACCGCTACGAGCAGTACTTC. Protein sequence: CSVRTNRYEQYF.

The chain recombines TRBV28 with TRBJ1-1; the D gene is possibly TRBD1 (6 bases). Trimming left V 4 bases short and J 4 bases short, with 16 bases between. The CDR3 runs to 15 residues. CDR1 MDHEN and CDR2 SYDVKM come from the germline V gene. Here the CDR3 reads CASSSSPGAGTEAFF. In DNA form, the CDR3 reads TGTGCCAGCAGTTCCAGCCCAGGGGCGGGCACTGAAGCTTTCTTT.

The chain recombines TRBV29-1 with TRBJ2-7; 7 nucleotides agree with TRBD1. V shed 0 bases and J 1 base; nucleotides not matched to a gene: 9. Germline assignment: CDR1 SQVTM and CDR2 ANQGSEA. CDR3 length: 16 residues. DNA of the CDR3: TGCAGCGTTGAAGAGACGACCGGGACAGATTCCTACGAGCAGTACTTC. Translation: CSVEETTGTDSYEQYF.

CDR3 DNA sequence: TGTGCCAGCAGCGCATCCGGGACTAGCACAGATACGCAGTATTTT. Protein: CASSASGTSTDTQYF. J is TRBJ2-3 and V is TRBV9; tentative D call: TRBD2 (6 bases). In germline, CDR1 is SGDLS, CDR2 YYNGEE. The germline V and J ends were trimmed by 3 bases and 0 bases, with 11 bases remaining between them. This CDR3 comprises 15 residues.

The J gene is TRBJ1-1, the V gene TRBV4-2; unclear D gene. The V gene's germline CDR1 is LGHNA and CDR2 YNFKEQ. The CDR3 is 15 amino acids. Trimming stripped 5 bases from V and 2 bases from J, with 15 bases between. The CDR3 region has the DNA TGTGCCAGCAGCTACACCGCCGGGGTCAACACTGAAGCTTTCTTT. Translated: CASSYTAGVNTEAFF.

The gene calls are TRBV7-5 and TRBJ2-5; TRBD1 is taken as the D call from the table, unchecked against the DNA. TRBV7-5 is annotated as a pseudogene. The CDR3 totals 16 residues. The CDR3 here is CVRSSYAGQPKGTQYF. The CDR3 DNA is TGTGTCAGAAGCTCCTACGCAGGACAGCCCAAAGGGACCCAGTACTTC.